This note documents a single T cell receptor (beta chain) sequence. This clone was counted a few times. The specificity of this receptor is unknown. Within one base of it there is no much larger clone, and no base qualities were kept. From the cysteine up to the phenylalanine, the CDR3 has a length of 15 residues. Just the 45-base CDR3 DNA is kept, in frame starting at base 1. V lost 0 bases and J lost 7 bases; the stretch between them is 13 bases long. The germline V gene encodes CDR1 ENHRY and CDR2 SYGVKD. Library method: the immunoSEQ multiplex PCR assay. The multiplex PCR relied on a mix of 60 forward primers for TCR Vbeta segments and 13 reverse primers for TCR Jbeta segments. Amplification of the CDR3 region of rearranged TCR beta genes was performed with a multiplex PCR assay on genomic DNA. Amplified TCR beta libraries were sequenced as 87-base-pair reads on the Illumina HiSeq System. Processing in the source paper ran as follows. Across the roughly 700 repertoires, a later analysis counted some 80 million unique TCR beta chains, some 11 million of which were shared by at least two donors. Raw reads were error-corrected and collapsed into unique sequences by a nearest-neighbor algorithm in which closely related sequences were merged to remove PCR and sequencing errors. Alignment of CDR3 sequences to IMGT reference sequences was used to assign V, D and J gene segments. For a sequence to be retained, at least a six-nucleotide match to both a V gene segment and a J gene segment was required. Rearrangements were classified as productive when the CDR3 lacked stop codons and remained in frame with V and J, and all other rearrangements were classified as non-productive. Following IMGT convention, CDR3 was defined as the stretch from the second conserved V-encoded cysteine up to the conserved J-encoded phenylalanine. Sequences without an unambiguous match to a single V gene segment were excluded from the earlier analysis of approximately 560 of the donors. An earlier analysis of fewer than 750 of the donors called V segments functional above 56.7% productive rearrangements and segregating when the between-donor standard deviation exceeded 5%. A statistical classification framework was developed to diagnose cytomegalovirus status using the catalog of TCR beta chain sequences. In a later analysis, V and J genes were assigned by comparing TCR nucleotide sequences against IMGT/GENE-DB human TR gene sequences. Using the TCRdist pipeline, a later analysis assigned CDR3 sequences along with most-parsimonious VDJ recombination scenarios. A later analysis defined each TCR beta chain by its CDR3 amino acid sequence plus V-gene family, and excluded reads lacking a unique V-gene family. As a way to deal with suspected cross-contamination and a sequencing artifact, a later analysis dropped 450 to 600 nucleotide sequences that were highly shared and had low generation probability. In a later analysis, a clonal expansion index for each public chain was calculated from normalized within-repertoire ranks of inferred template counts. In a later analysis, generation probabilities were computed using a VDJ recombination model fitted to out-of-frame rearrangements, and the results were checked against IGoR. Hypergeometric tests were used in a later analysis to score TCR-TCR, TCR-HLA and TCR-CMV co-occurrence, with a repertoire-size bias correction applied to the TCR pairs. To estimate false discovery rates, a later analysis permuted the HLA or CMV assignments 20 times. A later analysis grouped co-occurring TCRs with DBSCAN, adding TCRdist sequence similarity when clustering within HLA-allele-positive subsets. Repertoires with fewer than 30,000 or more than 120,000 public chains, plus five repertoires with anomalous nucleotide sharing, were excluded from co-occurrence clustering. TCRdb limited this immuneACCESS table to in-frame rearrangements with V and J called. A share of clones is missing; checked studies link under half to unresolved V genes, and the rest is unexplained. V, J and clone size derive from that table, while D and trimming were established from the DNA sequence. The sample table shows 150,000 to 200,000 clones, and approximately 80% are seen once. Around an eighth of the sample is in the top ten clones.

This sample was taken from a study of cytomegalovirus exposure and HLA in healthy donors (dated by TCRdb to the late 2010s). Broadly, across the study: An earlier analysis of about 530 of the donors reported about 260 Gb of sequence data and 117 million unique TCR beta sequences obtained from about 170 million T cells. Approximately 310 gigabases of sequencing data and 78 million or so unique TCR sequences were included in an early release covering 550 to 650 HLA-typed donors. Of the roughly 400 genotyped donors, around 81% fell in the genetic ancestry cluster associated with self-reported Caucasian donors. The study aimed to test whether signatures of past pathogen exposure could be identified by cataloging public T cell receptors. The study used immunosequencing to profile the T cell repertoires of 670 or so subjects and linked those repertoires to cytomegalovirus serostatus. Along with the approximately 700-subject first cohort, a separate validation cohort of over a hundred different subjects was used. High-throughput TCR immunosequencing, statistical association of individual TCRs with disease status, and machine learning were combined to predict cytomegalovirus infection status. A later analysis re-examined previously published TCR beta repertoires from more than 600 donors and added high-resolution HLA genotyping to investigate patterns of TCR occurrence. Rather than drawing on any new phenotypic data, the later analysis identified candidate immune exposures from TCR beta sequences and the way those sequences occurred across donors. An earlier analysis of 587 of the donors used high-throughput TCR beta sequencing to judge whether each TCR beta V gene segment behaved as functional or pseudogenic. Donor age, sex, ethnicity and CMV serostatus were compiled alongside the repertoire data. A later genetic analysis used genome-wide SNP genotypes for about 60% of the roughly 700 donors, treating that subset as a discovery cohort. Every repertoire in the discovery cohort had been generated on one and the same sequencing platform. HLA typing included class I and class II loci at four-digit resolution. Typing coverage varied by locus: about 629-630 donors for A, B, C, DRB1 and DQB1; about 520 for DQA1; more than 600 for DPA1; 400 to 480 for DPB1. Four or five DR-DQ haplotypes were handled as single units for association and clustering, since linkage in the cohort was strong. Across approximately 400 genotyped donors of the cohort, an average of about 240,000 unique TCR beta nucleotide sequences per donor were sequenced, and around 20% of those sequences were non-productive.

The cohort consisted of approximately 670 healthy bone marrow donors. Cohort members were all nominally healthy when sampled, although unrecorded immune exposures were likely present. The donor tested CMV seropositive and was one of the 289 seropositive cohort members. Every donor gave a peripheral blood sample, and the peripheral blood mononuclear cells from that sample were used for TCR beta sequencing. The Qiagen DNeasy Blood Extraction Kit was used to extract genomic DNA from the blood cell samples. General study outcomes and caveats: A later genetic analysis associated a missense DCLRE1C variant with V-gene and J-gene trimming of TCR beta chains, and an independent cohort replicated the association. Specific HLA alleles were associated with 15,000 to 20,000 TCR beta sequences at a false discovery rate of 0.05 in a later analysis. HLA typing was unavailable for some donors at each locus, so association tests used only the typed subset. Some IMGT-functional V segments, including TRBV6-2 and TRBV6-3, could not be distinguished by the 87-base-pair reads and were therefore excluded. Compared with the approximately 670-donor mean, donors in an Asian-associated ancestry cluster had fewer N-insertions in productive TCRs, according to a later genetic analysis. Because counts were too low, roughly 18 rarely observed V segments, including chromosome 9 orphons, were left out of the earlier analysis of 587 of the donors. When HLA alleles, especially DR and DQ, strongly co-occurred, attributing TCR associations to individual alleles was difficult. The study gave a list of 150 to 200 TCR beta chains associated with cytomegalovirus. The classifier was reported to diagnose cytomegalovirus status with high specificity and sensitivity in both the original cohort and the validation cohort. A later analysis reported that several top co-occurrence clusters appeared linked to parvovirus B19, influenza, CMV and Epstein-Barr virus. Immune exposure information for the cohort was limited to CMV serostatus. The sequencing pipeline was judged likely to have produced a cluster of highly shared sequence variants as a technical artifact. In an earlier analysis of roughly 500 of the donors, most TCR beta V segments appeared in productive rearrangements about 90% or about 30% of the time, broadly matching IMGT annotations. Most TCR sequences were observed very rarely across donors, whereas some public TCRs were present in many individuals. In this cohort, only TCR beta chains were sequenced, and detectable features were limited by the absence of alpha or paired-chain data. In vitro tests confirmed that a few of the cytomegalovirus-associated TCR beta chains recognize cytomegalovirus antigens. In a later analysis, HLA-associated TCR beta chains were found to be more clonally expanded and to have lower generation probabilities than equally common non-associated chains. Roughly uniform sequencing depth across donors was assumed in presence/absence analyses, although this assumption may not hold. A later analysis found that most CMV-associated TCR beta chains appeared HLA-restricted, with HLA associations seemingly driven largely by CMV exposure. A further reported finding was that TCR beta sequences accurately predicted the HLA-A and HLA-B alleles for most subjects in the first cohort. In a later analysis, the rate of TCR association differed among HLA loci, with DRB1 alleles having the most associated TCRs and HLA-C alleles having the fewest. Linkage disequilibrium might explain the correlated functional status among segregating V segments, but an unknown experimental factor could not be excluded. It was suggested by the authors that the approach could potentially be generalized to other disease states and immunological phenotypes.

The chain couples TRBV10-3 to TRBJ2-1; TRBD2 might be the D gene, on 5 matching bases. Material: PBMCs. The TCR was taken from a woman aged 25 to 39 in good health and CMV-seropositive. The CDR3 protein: CAISESRERINEQFF. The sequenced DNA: TGTGCCATCAGTGAGTCTAGGGAGCGAATTAATGAGCAGTTCTTC.